Each of the 32 T cell receptor beta chains below was sequenced from the same sample in a study of cytomegalovirus exposure and HLA in healthy donors. PCR amplification relied on 60 Vbeta primers (plus 13 Jbeta primers). Sequencing was performed with immunoSEQ multiplex PCR; in TCRdb, only in-frame clones are kept and a portion is missing. This table holds about 100,000 clones, roughly four fifths found once. The sample comprised PBMCs. These receptors all come from a man in his fifties in good health and CMV-seronegative.

The V gene is TRBV5-1, the J gene TRBJ2-5; possible D gene TRBD2, 5 bases. Per the germline V gene, CDR1 is SGHRS and CDR2 is YFSETQ. The CDR3 length is 15 residues. Trimming pared 4 bases from V and 1 base from J, leaving 14 bases between. The CDR3 sequence: CASSPDIASQETQYF. As DNA, the CDR3 is TGCGCCAGCAGCCCCGATATAGCGTCCCAAGAGACCCAGTACTTC.

The V and J genes are TRBV30 and TRBJ1-1; unclear D gene. Germline assignment: CDR1 GTSNPN and CDR2 SVGIG (reference sequence). Trimming took off 0 bases at V and 1 base at J, with 9 bases between the two ends. This CDR3 contains 14 residues. CDR3 coding DNA: TGTGCCTGGAGTGTAACCCGAGGGAACACTGAAGCTTTCTTT. Its translation: CAWSVTRGNTEAFF. Supplemented by reference TRBV30 and TRBJ1-1, the full variable domain reads SQTIHQWPATLVQPVGSPLSLECTVEGTSNPNLYWYRQAAGRGLQLLFYSVGIGQISSEVPQNLSASRPQDRQFILSSKKLLLSDSGFYLCAWSVTRGNTEAFFGQGTRLTVV.

This chain joins TRBV7-9 and TRBJ1-6; D gene ambiguous. Trimming left V 4 bases short and J 8 bases short, with 15 bases between. Germline V gives CDR1 SEHNR, CDR2 FQNEAQ (reference sequence). The CDR3 runs 15 residues. DNA for the CDR3: TGTGCCAGCAGCTCCAGTTCGGCGGTGGATTCACCCCTCCACTTT. Protein product: CASSSSSAVDSPLHF. Variable domain in full (rest from reference TRBV7-9 and TRBJ1-6): DTGVSQNPRHKITKRGQNVTFRCDPISEHNRLYWYRQTLGQGPEFLTYFQNEAQLEKSRLLSDRFSAERPKGSFSTLEIQRTEQGDSAMYLCASSSSSAVDSPLHFGNGTRLTVT.

This chain connects TRBV5-8 to TRBJ2-3; D gene ambiguous. In germline, CDR1 is SGHTS, CDR2 YDEGEE. The CDR3 length is 16 residues. V was trimmed by 4 bases and J by 4 bases, leaving 19 bases between them. The CDR3 DNA follows: TGTGCCAGCAGCCCGCGCGTCATGTCCATCGCAGATACGCAGTATTTT. It codes for CASSPRVMSIADTQYF.

The CDR3, as DNA: TGCAGCGTTGTCGGGGCGAACACCGGGGAGCTGTTTTTT. As protein: CSVVGANTGELFF. The chain combines TRBV29-1 with TRBJ2-2; D is possibly TRBD2 (5 bases). The germline V gene has CDR1 SQVTM and CDR2 ANQGSEA. The germline V and J ends were trimmed by 4 bases and 0 bases, with 6 bases remaining between them. This CDR3 spans 13 amino acids.

This chain links TRBV7-2 with TRBJ2-2; 9 bases line up with TRBD2. The J segment lost 0 bases and the V segment lost 3 bases, leaving 5 bases of the junction unmatched. Germline CDR1 is SGHTA and CDR2 is FQGNSA. The CDR3 consists of 17 residues. CDR3 DNA sequence: TGTGCCAGCAGCTTCCGGGCGGGAGGGACGAACACCGGGGAGCTGTTTTTT. It yields the protein CASSFRAGGTNTGELFF.

J is TRBJ2-3 and V is TRBV11-2; 10 nucleotides line up with TRBD2. Germline trimming cut 6 bases from V and 2 bases from J; bases unmatched to any gene: 8. From germline, CDR1 is SGHAT and CDR2 FQNNGV. The CDR3 loop spans 16 amino acids. The CDR3 reads CASSHWTSGNTDTQYF. CDR3 nucleotides: TGTGCCAGCAGTCATTGGACTAGCGGAAACACAGATACGCAGTATTTT.

V usage is TRBV7-2 and J usage is TRBJ1-2; 10 nucleotides match TRBD1. This CDR3 has 13 amino acids. V was pared by 6 bases and J by 3 bases, with 1 base of the junction left unmatched. CDR1 SGHTA and CDR2 FQGNSA come from the germline V gene. CDR3 DNA sequence: TGTGCCAGCAGAGACAGGGGGCACTATGGCTACACCTTC. This translates into CASRDRGHYGYTF.

The chain employs TRBV29-1 and TRBJ2-7, with D perhaps matching TRBD2 (6 bases). Germline loops: CDR1 SQVTM, CDR2 ANQGSEA. The CDR3 consists of 14 residues. V was trimmed by 4 bases and J by 2 bases, leaving 15 bases between them. CDR3 bases: TGCAGCGTTGTATTAAGGGGAGGCACCTACGAGCAGTACTTC. Protein product: CSVVLRGGTYEQYF.

This clone was picked up a small number of times. V usage is TRBV7-2 and J usage is TRBJ1-1, with D maybe TRBD1 (5 bases). Trimming took 0 bases from V and 0 from J, leaving 11 bases between them. The CDR3 runs to 16 residues. Per the germline V gene, CDR1 is SGHTA and CDR2 is FQGNSA. This chain's CDR3 is CASSLAGTGVNTEAFF. The CDR3 DNA reads TGTGCCAGCAGCTTAGCAGGTACGGGGGTGAACACTGAAGCTTTCTTT.

The gene calls are TRBV7-6 and TRBJ2-7, with TRBD2 matching over 12 bases. Trimming at V came to 5 bases and at J to 1 base, leaving 3 bases not matched to a gene. The V gene's germline CDR1 is SGHVS and CDR2 FNYEAQ. The CDR3 has 15 amino acids. In DNA, the CDR3 is TGTGCCAGCAGCAAACTAGCGGGAGGATCCTACGAGCAGTACTTC. Translation gives CASSKLAGGSYEQYF.

The rearrangement uses TRBV29-1 and TRBJ2-5; D might be TRBD2 (5 bases). Trimming pared 6 bases from V and 4 bases from J, leaving 15 bases between. This CDR3 has 13 amino acids. Germline CDR1 reads SQVTM; CDR2 reads ANQGSEA. The CDR3 DNA reads TGCAGCGTGGGCGGGCTTTGGGGAGAGACCCAGTACTTC. Its translation: CSVGGLWGETQYF.

This chain uses TRBV19 with TRBJ2-3; 8 nucleotides match TRBD2. The trim removed 5 bases at V and 0 bases at J, leaving 4 bases unmatched. The germline V gene encodes CDR1 LNHDA and CDR2 SQIVND (reference sequence). The CDR3 is 15 amino acids. This CDR3 reads CASSWSSGSTDTQYF. The CDR3 bases are TGTGCCAGTAGTTGGTCTAGCGGGAGCACAGATACGCAGTATTTT. Together with reference TRBV19 and TRBJ2-3, the CDR3 gives the full variable domain: DGGITQSPKYLFRKEGQNVTLSCEQNLNHDAMYWYRQDPGQGLRLIYYSQIVNDFQKGDIAEGYSVSREKKESFPLTVTSAQKNPTAFYLCASSWSSGSTDTQYFGPGTRLTVL.

The chain combines TRBV7-2 with TRBJ1-5, with D maybe TRBD1 (5 bases). Trimming took off 5 bases at V and 7 bases at J, with 18 bases between the two ends. The CDR3 runs 15 residues. Per the germline V gene, CDR1 is SGHTA and CDR2 is FQGNSA. CDR3 nucleotides: TGTGCCAGCAGCGCGGAGCAGGGTAGGAGACAGCCCCAGCATTTT. This sequence encodes CASSAEQGRRQPQHF.

This chain joins TRBV11-2 and TRBJ2-2, with D uncertain. Germline V gene sequence: CDR1 SGHAT, CDR2 FQNNGV. The ends were cut back, 0 bases at V and 7 bases at J, with 12 bases in the middle. CDR3 size: 15 residues. In nucleotides, the CDR3 is TGTGCCAGCAGCTTAGAAACTGCAGGCTACGGGGAGCTGTTTTTT. Amino acids: CASSLETAGYGELFF.

This clone was seen only a few times. This chain joins TRBV27 and TRBJ2-1; D uncertain. The ends were cut back, 6 bases at V and 0 bases at J, with 18 bases in the middle. The V gene's germline CDR1 is MNHEY and CDR2 SMNVEV (reference sequence). The CDR3 extends over 17 amino acids. CDR3 amino acids: CASSPSPLPSSYNEQFF. CDR3 DNA sequence: TGTGCCAGCAGCCCCTCTCCACTACCAAGCTCCTACAATGAGCAGTTCTTC.

V and J are TRBV7-3 and TRBJ2-5; 9 bases fit TRBD2. CDR3 length equals 16 residues. Germline V gene data show CDR1 as SGHTA and CDR2 as FQGTGA. Unmatched junction bases numbered 7, after V lost 0 bases and J lost 5 bases. The CDR3 nucleotides are TGTGCCAGCAGCTTAACGCGAGCGGGGGGACGGGAGACCCAGTACTTC. It specifies CASSLTRAGGRETQYF. Looking up the rest from reference TRBV7-3 and TRBJ2-5 gives the full variable domain: GAGVSQTPSNKVTEKGKYVELRCDPISGHTALYWYRQSLGQGPEFLIYFQGTGAADDSGLPNDRFFAVRPEGSVSTLKIQRTERGDSAVYLCASSLTRAGGRETQYFGPGTRLLVL.

This clone was picked up a small number of times. Written as DNA, the CDR3 is TGTGCCAGCAGCCAAGGGGACAGACGACGGCTAGCGGGACCTAAGGGCCAGTTCTTC. It is translated as CASSQGDRRRLAGPKGQFF. The chain is built from TRBV14 and TRBJ2-1, with TRBD2 matching over 9 bases. Germline CDR1 and CDR2: SGHDN and FVKESK. Trimming took 1 base from V and 13 from J; bases not matched to a gene: 23. This CDR3 comprises 19 residues.

The rearrangement joins TRBV29-1 to TRBJ2-7; 7 positions match TRBD1. The germline CDR1 and CDR2 sequences are SQVTM and ANQGSEA. The CDR3 runs to 15 residues. Trimming cost V 5 bases and J 5 bases; bases outside gene matches: 15. In nucleotides, the CDR3 is TGCAGCGTTTGGGGCGAGGGGGCGCGTCCCCACGAGCAGTACTTC. Protein product: CSVWGEGARPHEQYF.

This clone has only one observation. The chain is built from TRBV7-3 and TRBJ1-1; 7 nucleotides match TRBD1. The CDR3 runs to 16 residues. The germline gives CDR1 SGHTA, CDR2 FQGTGA. With 4 bases clipped from V and 1 base from J, the junction kept 9 bases outside the gene matches. CDR3 in amino acids: CASSSRQGRANTEAFF. As DNA, the CDR3 is TGTGCCAGCAGCTCCCGACAGGGCCGGGCGAACACTGAAGCTTTCTTT. Full variable domain (missing parts from reference TRBV7-3 and TRBJ1-1): GAGVSQTPSNKVTEKGKYVELRCDPISGHTALYWYRQSLGQGPEFLIYFQGTGAADDSGLPNDRFFAVRPEGSVSTLKIQRTERGDSAVYLCASSSRQGRANTEAFFGQGTRLTVV.

The chain uses TRBV10-2 and TRBJ1-6; D ambiguous. The CDR3 consists of 17 residues. Per the germline V gene, CDR1 is WSHSY and CDR2 is SAAADI. Trimming cost V 0 bases and J 9 bases, with 18 bases left between them. CDR3 in DNA: TGCGCCAGCAGTGAGTCGGATGGAGGCCTAGGCGGTTCACCCCTCCACTTT. It codes for CASSESDGGLGGSPLHF.

The J gene is TRBJ2-1, the V gene TRBV18; D is unclear. CDR1 and CDR2 from the germline V gene are KGHSH and LQKENI. This CDR3 region has 11 residues. The V gene lost 3 bases and the J gene lost 8 bases, with 5 bases spanning the gap. CDR3 nucleotides: TGTGCCAGCTCACCGCGAGATGAGCAGTTCTTC. Translating it yields CASSPRDEQFF.

This chain connects TRBV6-6 to TRBJ2-1, with 10 bases aligning to TRBD2. The CDR3 runs 15 residues. The V gene end was trimmed by 5 bases and the J gene end by 0 bases; junction bases not matched to a gene: 1. Per the germline V gene, CDR1 is MNHNY and CDR2 is SVGAGI (reference sequence). The CDR3 loop is CASSIAGGSYNEQFF. The DNA of the CDR3 is TGTGCCAGCAGTATAGCGGGAGGCTCCTACAATGAGCAGTTCTTC.

Of note for this clone: An end of the junction differs from the germline gene, which may be a read error. The chain uses TRBV7-7 and TRBJ1-3, with D possibly being TRBD1 (5 bases). This CDR3 is 15 amino acids long. Germline V CDR1 and CDR2: SSHAT, FNYEAQ (reference sequence). Written as DNA, the CDR3 is TGTGCTAGCAGCTTAGATGACAGCTCTGGAAACACCATATATTTT. Its translation is CASSLDDSSGNTIYF. Looking up the rest from reference TRBV7-7 and TRBJ1-3 gives the full variable domain: GAGVSQSPRYKVTKRGQDVTLRCDPISSHATLYWYQQALGQGPEFLTYFNYEAQPDKSGLPSDRFSAERPEGSISTLTIQRTEQRDSAMYRCASSLDDSSGNTIYFGEGSWLTVV.

The V and J genes are TRBV7-2 and TRBJ2-7; D ambiguous. V lost 3 bases and J 5 bases, leaving 8 bases between the germline ends. The CDR3 runs to 12 residues. Germline CDR1 and CDR2: SGHTA and FQGNSA. CDR3 in DNA: TGTGCCAGCAGCTTGACCCAGGACGAGCAGTACTTC. The encoded protein is CASSLTQDEQYF.

The chain is built from TRBV29-1 and TRBJ1-4, with 7 bases matching TRBD1. The J segment lost 6 bases and the V segment lost 7 bases, leaving 17 bases of the junction unmatched. The CDR3 has 16 amino acids. Germline V gene data show CDR1 as SQVTM and CDR2 as ANQGSEA. The CDR3 DNA reads as TGCAGCGCCCAAGGGGGCAGGAGGGGGCTAGATGAAAAACTGTTTTTT. Translated, it gives CSAQGGRRGLDEKLFF.

The chain uses TRBV2 and TRBJ2-6; D may be TRBD2 (5 bases). Germline V gives CDR1 SNHLY, CDR2 FYNNEI. The ends were cut back, 6 bases at V and 0 bases at J, with 9 bases in the middle. The CDR3 covers 15 residues. The CDR3 is CASRAGLSGANVLTF. CDR3 bases: TGTGCCAGCAGGGCCGGACTCTCTGGGGCCAACGTCCTGACTTTC.

The V and J genes are TRBV7-8 and TRBJ2-1; tentative D call: TRBD2 (6 bases). This CDR3 has 14 residues. The V gene's germline CDR1 is SGHVS and CDR2 FQNEAQ. V was cut by 1 base and J by 8 bases, with 12 bases left in between. Here the CDR3 DNA reads TGTGCCAGCAGCTTAGGGGGTTGGGGGGATGAGCAGTTCTTC. Translated, it gives CASSLGGWGDEQFF.

J is TRBJ2-7 and V is TRBV4-3; 7 bases line up with TRBD1. Unmatched junction bases numbered 10, after V lost 2 bases and J lost 6 bases. The CDR3 runs 15 residues. In germline, CDR1 is LGHNA, CDR2 YSLEER. DNA of the CDR3: TGCGCCAGCAGCCAAAACCCCGACAGGGTTGGCGAGCAGTACTTC. Amino acid sequence: CASSQNPDRVGEQYF.

The chain couples TRBV29-1 to TRBJ1-2; unclear D gene. The length of the CDR3 is 10 residues. The V end was cut by 7 bases, the J end by 5 bases, with 8 bases between. The V gene's germline CDR1 is SQVTM and CDR2 ANQGSEA. DNA of the CDR3: TGCAGCGCTGACACTTATGGCTACACCTTC. It encodes CSADTYGYTF.

The J gene is TRBJ2-1, the V gene TRBV5-1; TRBD1 matches at 8 bases. This CDR3 has 14 amino acids. Unmatched junction bases numbered 5, after V lost 4 bases and J lost 5 bases. In germline, CDR1 is SGHRS, CDR2 YFSETQ. This CDR3 reads CASSRTGLHNEQFF. The CDR3 DNA sequence: TGCGCCAGCAGCCGGACAGGGCTACACAATGAGCAGTTCTTC. The full variable domain, with the rest looked up from reference TRBV5-1 and TRBJ2-1, is KAGVTQTPRYLIKTRGQQVTLSCSPISGHRSVSWYQQTPGQGLQFLFEYFSETQRNKGNFPGRFSGRQFSNSRSEMNVSTLELGDSALYLCASSRTGLHNEQFFGPGTRLTVL.

The rearrangement links TRBV28 to TRBJ2-1, with D perhaps TRBD1 (6 bases). Germline-derived CDR1 and CDR2 are MDHEN and SYDVKM. V was shortened by 8 bases and J by 0 bases, with 11 bases between the two germline ends. This CDR3 spans 14 amino acids. The CDR3 DNA reads as TGTGCCAGCTACCAGGGGAGCTCCTACAATGAGCAGTTCTTC. Translation: CASYQGSSYNEQFF.